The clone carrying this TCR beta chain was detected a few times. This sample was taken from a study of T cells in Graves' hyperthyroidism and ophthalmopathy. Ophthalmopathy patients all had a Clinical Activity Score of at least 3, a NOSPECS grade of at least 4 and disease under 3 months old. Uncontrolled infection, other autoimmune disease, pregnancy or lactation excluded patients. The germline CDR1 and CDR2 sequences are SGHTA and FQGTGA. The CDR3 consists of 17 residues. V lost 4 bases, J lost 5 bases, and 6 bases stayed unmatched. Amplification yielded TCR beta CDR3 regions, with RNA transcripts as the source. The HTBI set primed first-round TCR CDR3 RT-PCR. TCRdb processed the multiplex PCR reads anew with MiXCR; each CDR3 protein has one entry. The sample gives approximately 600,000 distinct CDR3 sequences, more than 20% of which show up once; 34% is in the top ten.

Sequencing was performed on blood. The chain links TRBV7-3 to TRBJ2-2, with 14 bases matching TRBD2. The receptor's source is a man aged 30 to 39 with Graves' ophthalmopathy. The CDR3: CASSYSGTSGRTGELFF. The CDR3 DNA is TGTGCCAGCAGCTACTCCGGGACTAGCGGGAGAACCGGGGAGCTGTTTTTT.